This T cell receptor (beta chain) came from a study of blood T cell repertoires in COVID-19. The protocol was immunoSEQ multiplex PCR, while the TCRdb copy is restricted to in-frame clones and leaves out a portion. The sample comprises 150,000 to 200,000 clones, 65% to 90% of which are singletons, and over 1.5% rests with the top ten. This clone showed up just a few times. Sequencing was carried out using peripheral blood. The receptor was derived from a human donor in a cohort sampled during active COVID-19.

CDR3 nucleotide sequence: TGTGCCAGCACCGGGACAGGGACCACCGGGGAGCTGTTTTTT. Its translation is CASTGTGTTGELFF. This sequence joins TRBV6-5 and TRBJ2-2; 9 bases agree with TRBD1. The germline CDR1 and CDR2 sequences are MNHEY and SVGAGI. The CDR3 is 14 residues long. V gave up 7 bases and J gave up 4 bases; unmatched junction bases: 4.